One sample yielded the 24 T cell receptor beta chains listed below, sequenced in a study of Ad26.COV2.S vaccination and SARS-CoV-2 variants. Documented treatment: around 19 received Ad26.COV2.S at low or high dose, single or two shots; 5 received placebo; per-sample allocation not given. Collection of samples fell on day 63 after the first vaccine or placebo injection. The method was immunoSEQ multiplex PCR; TCRdb's version includes in-frame clones alone and lacks a portion of them. The data contain more than 400,000 clones, 90% of them singletons. Source: peripheral blood, taken in a trial of Ad26.COV2.S vaccine versus placebo. The receptor set was obtained from a person between 18 and 65 years old who received the Ad26.COV2.S COVID-19 vaccine or a placebo.

The chain couples TRBV7-2 to TRBJ1-2; the match to TRBD1 covers 8 bases. The CDR3 consists of 15 residues. CDR1 is SGHTA, CDR2 FQGNSA, per germline. Trimming cost V 1 base and J 5 bases; bases outside gene matches: 6. CDR3 amino acids: CASSLDWTGTYGYTF. For the CDR3, the DNA is TGTGCCAGCAGCTTAGATTGGACAGGGACTTATGGCTACACCTTC. The entire variable domain, with the rest obtained from reference TRBV7-2 and TRBJ1-2, is as follows: GAGVSQSPSNKVTEKGKDVELRCDPISGHTALYWYRQSLGQGLEFLIYFQGNSAPDKSGLPSDRFSAERTGGSVSTLTIQRTQQEDSAVYLCASSLDWTGTYGYTFGSGTRLTVV.

The genes are TRBV19 and TRBJ2-7; maybe TRBD1 (6 bases). Trimming removed 4 bases at V and 7 bases at J, with 14 bases between. The CDR3 runs 13 residues. Germline V lookup: CDR1 LNHDA, CDR2 SQIVND (reference sequence). CDR3 loop: CASSTNRVGEQYF. In DNA, the CDR3 is TGTGCCAGTAGTACCAACAGGGTCGGAGAGCAGTACTTC.

The gene calls are TRBV5-6 and TRBJ2-7; 13 bases are a match to TRBD2. The length of the CDR3 is 18 residues. The germline V gene encodes CDR1 SGHDT and CDR2 YYEEEE. Unmatched junction bases numbered 6, after V lost 0 bases and J lost 0 bases. The CDR3 reads CASSLGLAGGTSSYEQYF. The CDR3 nucleotides are TGTGCCAGCAGCTTGGGACTAGCGGGAGGTACGAGCTCCTACGAGCAGTACTTC.

This clone has a single count. V usage is TRBV24-1 and J usage is TRBJ2-3; tentatively, D is TRBD1 (5 bases). Trimming took off 4 bases at V and 7 bases at J, with 8 bases between the two ends. CDR1 is KGHDR, CDR2 SFDVKD, per germline. The CDR3 has 12 amino acids. CDR3: CATSESGNTQYF. The CDR3 nucleotides are TGTGCCACCAGTGAGTCAGGGAATACGCAGTATTTT.

The chain couples TRBV9 to TRBJ2-5, with TRBD1 matching over 9 bases. The V gene end was trimmed by 4 bases and the J gene end by 5 bases; junction bases not matched to a gene: 12. CDR1 is SGDLS, CDR2 YYNGEE, per germline. The CDR3 sequence is 16 residues long. The DNA of the CDR3 is TGTGCCAGCAGCCCGGAAGGGACAGGGCCCCGGGAGACCCAGTACTTC. Translating gives CASSPEGTGPRETQYF.

The gene calls are TRBV10-3 and TRBJ2-1; 7 bases align to TRBD1. The CDR3 is made up of 16 amino acids. Trimming removed 8 bases from V and 3 bases from J; junction bases left unmatched: 13. Looked up from germline, CDR1 is ENHRY and CDR2 is SYGVKD. CDR3 coding DNA: TGTGCCATCGGGGACAGCATACAGCCCGGCTACAATGAGCAGTTCTTC. Amino acids: CAIGDSIQPGYNEQFF.

The chain employs TRBV6-6 and TRBJ2-7; 7 bases align to TRBD1. The CDR3 consists of 15 residues. Unmatched junction bases numbered 9, after V lost 5 bases and J lost 2 bases. Germline CDR1 and CDR2: MNHNY and SVGAGI (reference sequence). Here the CDR3 reads CASSNPRDSTYEQYF. As DNA, the CDR3 is TGTGCCAGCAGTAACCCCCGGGACAGCACCTACGAGCAGTACTTC.

This sequence joins TRBV4-3 and TRBJ1-6, with 7 bases fitting TRBD1. CDR3 length: 15 residues. Germline V lookup: CDR1 LGHNA, CDR2 YSLEER. Trimming cost V 0 bases and J 8 bases; bases outside gene matches: 4. The CDR3 sequence: CASSQDDRDYSPLHF. CDR3 nucleotides: TGCGCCAGCAGCCAAGACGACAGGGATTATTCACCCCTCCACTTT.

The V and J genes are TRBV19 and TRBJ1-5; 7 nucleotides align to TRBD1. V lost 6 bases, J lost 6 bases, and 5 bases stayed unmatched. The length of the CDR3 is 13 residues. CDR1 and CDR2 (germline): LNHDA, SQIVND (reference sequence). CDR3 in amino acids: CASSGQVFQPQHF. The CDR3 DNA reads TGTGCCAGTAGCGGACAGGTGTTTCAGCCCCAGCATTTT.

CDR3 DNA sequence: TGCGCCAGCAGTAGGCGGGGGACGTTTGGTGAAAAACTGTTTTTT. Protein product: CASSRRGTFGEKLFF. The chain joins TRBV5-1 to TRBJ1-4; D may be TRBD1 (5 bases). This CDR3 is 15 amino acids long. V gave up 5 bases and J gave up 7 bases, with 18 bases separating them. CDR1 SGHRS and CDR2 YFSETQ come from the germline V gene.

The chain couples TRBV5-5 to TRBJ2-1; 12 bases are a match to TRBD1. The V gene's germline CDR1 is SGHKS and CDR2 YYEKEE (reference sequence). V lost 0 bases, J lost 7 bases, and 2 bases stayed unmatched. The CDR3 spans 15 residues. CDR3 amino acids: CASSLVGQGANEQFF. The CDR3, as DNA: TGTGCCAGCAGCTTGGTGGGACAGGGGGCAAATGAGCAGTTCTTC.

V usage is TRBV28 and J usage is TRBJ1-6; tentative D call: TRBD1 (6 bases). CDR1 and CDR2 (germline): MDHEN, SYDVKM. V was pared by 1 base and J by 7 bases, with 14 bases between. This CDR3 comprises 16 residues. CDR3 sequence (DNA): TGTGCCAGCAGTTTATACGGGGGGCGGTGGAATTCACCCCTCCACTTT. Residues: CASSLYGGRWNSPLHF.

The V gene is TRBV5-5, the J gene TRBJ2-7; 9 positions agree with TRBD2. V trimming: 0 bases; J trimming: 5 bases; junction bases outside the gene matches: 6. Looked up from germline, CDR1 is SGHKS and CDR2 is YYEKEE (reference sequence). CDR3 length equals 15 residues. The DNA of the CDR3 is TGTGCCAGCAGCTTGGGGCGGGAGGGCCTGGACGAGCAGTACTTC. Protein sequence: CASSLGREGLDEQYF.

The J gene is TRBJ2-7, the V gene TRBV10-3; 13 bases are a match to TRBD2. CDR3 size: 15 residues. Trimming removed 8 bases from V and 5 bases from J; junction bases left unmatched: 9. The germline V gene encodes CDR1 ENHRY and CDR2 SYGVKD. The CDR3 DNA is TGTGCCATCGGTGGACTAGCGGGAGTTACCCACGAGCAGTACTTC. Amino acid sequence: CAIGGLAGVTHEQYF.

This clone appeared once. The chain links TRBV7-9 to TRBJ1-2; a possible D gene is TRBD1 (6 bases). Germline V gene data show CDR1 as SEHNR and CDR2 as FQNEAQ (reference sequence). Trimming pared 5 bases from V and 4 bases from J, leaving 14 bases between. The length of the CDR3 is 14 residues. CDR3 amino acids: CASSQQGPSYGYTF. CDR3 DNA: TGTGCCAGCAGCCAACAGGGACCGTCCTATGGCTACACCTTC.

The V and J genes are TRBV24-1 and TRBJ2-5; TRBD2 is a possible D gene (5 bases). CDR3 size: 15 residues. Per the germline V gene, CDR1 is KGHDR and CDR2 is SFDVKD. Trimming cost V 4 bases and J 5 bases, with 16 bases left between them. Written as DNA, the CDR3 is TGTGCCACCAGTGACTCCAGCGGCTCGCTGGAGACCCAGTACTTC. Translation gives CATSDSSGSLETQYF.

V and J are TRBV9 and TRBJ2-3; 9 positions match TRBD2. The CDR3 sequence is 15 residues long. Germline V gene data show CDR1 as SGDLS and CDR2 as YYNGEE. The trim removed 5 bases at V and 3 bases at J, leaving 7 bases unmatched. The chain's CDR3 is CASSSSGSATDTQYF. CDR3 bases: TGTGCCAGCAGTAGTAGCGGGAGCGCAACAGATACGCAGTATTTT.

The J gene is TRBJ2-1, the V gene TRBV9; possibly TRBD1 for D (6 bases). V was pared by 0 bases and J by 5 bases, with 9 bases between. The CDR3 length is 14 residues. Germline CDR1 reads SGDLS; CDR2 reads YYNGEE. CDR3 amino acids: CASSVEDSDNEQFF. In nucleotides, the CDR3 is TGTGCCAGCAGCGTAGAGGACAGTGACAATGAGCAGTTCTTC. Full variable domain (outside the CDR3, taken from reference TRBV9 and TRBJ2-1): DSGVTQTPKHLITATGQRVTLRCSPRSGDLSVYWYQQSLDQGLQFLIQYYNGEERAKGNILERFSAQQFPDLHSELNLSSLELGDSALYFCASSVEDSDNEQFFGPGTRLTVL.

This sequence joins TRBV6-5 and TRBJ2-1; D perhaps matches TRBD1 (5 bases). This CDR3 is 13 amino acids long. Germline-derived CDR1 and CDR2 are MNHEY and SVGAGI. V was clipped by 7 bases and J by 3 bases, with 10 bases between them. The CDR3 reads CASKWTNYNEQFF. CDR3 DNA: TGTGCCAGCAAGTGGACAAACTACAATGAGCAGTTCTTC.

This chain links TRBV27 with TRBJ2-1; D may be TRBD2 (6 bases). This CDR3 has 14 amino acids. Germline-derived CDR1 and CDR2 are MNHEY and SMNVEV (reference sequence). The V gene lost 4 bases and the J gene lost 7 bases, with 14 bases spanning the gap. The DNA of the CDR3 is TGTGCCAGCAGTTCCCCGGGGGAGTCGAATGAGCAGTTCTTC. Translated: CASSSPGESNEQFF.

The genes are TRBV30 and TRBJ2-3; D not resolved. CDR1 and CDR2 from the germline V gene are GTSNPN and SVGIG (reference sequence). The CDR3 is 20 residues long. V lost 5 bases to trimming and J lost 0 bases, with 30 bases between them. The CDR3 is CAWPALDGDLLPTSTDTQYF. The CDR3 bases are TGTGCCTGGCCTGCACTGGACGGCGACTTATTACCTACTAGCACAGATACGCAGTATTTT.

J is TRBJ2-7 and V is TRBV28; 10 bases align to TRBD1. Germline loops: CDR1 MDHEN, CDR2 SYDVKM. The V gene end was trimmed by 5 bases and the J gene end by 3 bases; junction bases not matched to a gene: 4. This CDR3 comprises 14 residues. The CDR3 nucleotides are TGTGCCAGCAGTCCGACAGGGGGCGGCTACGAGCAGTACTTC. Protein product: CASSPTGGGYEQYF.

The chain joins TRBV28 to TRBJ2-2; D not certain. There are 16 residues in the CDR3. V lost 3 bases to trimming and J lost 3 bases, with 14 bases between them. Germline loops: CDR1 MDHEN, CDR2 SYDVKM. CDR3 DNA: TGTGCCAGCAGTTTTCAAGGGCGGTCGTACACCGGGGAGCTGTTTTTT. Its protein is CASSFQGRSYTGELFF.

This chain joins TRBV20-1 and TRBJ1-5; maybe TRBD1 (6 bases). The CDR3 runs to 15 residues. Germline CDR1 and CDR2: DFQATT and SNEGSKA (reference sequence). V lost 3 bases, J lost 1 base, and 13 bases lay in between. DNA of the CDR3: TGCAGTGCTAGTCGAGATCAGGGGAGCAATCAGCCCCAGCATTTT. It specifies CSASRDQGSNQPQHF.